These 17 T cell receptor beta chains share one sample of origin, sequenced in a study of OX40 agonist ivuxolimab in advanced cancers. Using immunoSEQ multiplex PCR, the repertoire was profiled, and TCRdb retains in-frame clones only, with some absent. The sample shows tens of thousands of clones, approximately 89% of them seen only once. The starting material was CD4+ or CD8+ T cells sorted from blood, obtained in a trial of the OX40 agonist ivuxolimab. The receptors derive from an adult with an advanced solid tumor such as melanoma, head and neck, liver or kidney cancer.

With regard to this clone: Other DNA sequences in the same sample also yield this CDR3. The chain links TRBV5-1 to TRBJ1-3; possible D gene TRBD1, 5 bases. Germline CDR1 reads SGHRS; CDR2 reads YFSETQ. The CDR3 is made up of 15 amino acids. The ends were cut back, 0 bases at V and 0 bases at J, with 7 bases in the middle. In DNA, the CDR3 is TGCGCCAGCAGCTTGGAGGGGAACTCTGGAAACACCATATATTTT. This sequence encodes CASSLEGNSGNTIYF.

V and J are TRBV30 and TRBJ2-1, with D tentatively TRBD2 (6 bases). The CDR3 length is 15 residues. Per germline, CDR1 GTSNPN and CDR2 SVGIG (reference sequence). V lost 0 bases to trimming and J lost 4 bases, with 13 bases between them. The CDR3 nucleotides read TGTGCCTGGAGTGTACATATTGGACTATACAATGAGCAGTTCTTC. Amino acid sequence: CAWSVHIGLYNEQFF.

The J gene is TRBJ2-1, the V gene TRBV29-1; TRBD2 agrees at 8 bases. V was clipped by 4 bases and J by 1 base; unmatched bases: 12. The CDR3 loop spans 17 amino acids. Germline-derived CDR1 and CDR2 are SQVTM and ANQGSEA. CDR3 sequence (DNA): TGCAGCGTTGTGGGGGGGCAAACGGGAGGGTCCTACAATGAGCAGTTCTTC. Translated, it gives CSVVGGQTGGSYNEQFF.

This sequence joins TRBV29-1 and TRBJ2-7; no clear D gene. Germline lookup yields CDR1 SQVTM and CDR2 ANQGSEA. The CDR3 consists of 10 residues. With 6 bases removed from V and 4 bases from J, the gap between germline ends came to 7 bases. CDR3 nucleotide sequence: TGCAGCGTCCTTTTGTACGAGCAGTACTTC. Its translation: CSVLLYEQYF.

The V gene is TRBV2, the J gene TRBJ2-5; 14 nucleotides align to TRBD2. Germline V CDR1 and CDR2: SNHLY, FYNNEI. The CDR3 covers 14 residues. The V and J ends lost 8 bases and 4 bases, in that order; junction bases with no gene match: 3. The CDR3 coding sequence is TGTGCCAGCGGGACTAGCGGGAGTGGAGAGACCCAGTACTTC. This encodes CASGTSGSGETQYF.

The chain recombines TRBV27 with TRBJ1-4; D remains unclear. The CDR3 consists of 15 residues. V was trimmed by 4 bases and J by 7 bases, leaving 16 bases between them. Germline V gene sequence: CDR1 MNHEY, CDR2 SMNVEV (reference sequence). CDR3 sequence (DNA): TGTGCCAGCAGTTACGCGGTGGGAAGAGCTGAAAAACTGTTTTTT. Translated: CASSYAVGRAEKLFF. Combining the CDR3 with reference TRBV27 and TRBJ1-4 gives the whole variable domain EAQVTQNPRYLITVTGKKLTVTCSQNMNHEYMSWYRQDPGLGLRQIYYSMNVEVTDKGDVPEGYKVSRKEKRNFPLILESPSPNQTSLYFCASSYAVGRAEKLFFGSGTQLSVL.

V gene TRBV7-9 combines with J gene TRBJ2-3, with D possibly being TRBD1 or TRBD2 (5 bases each). The V and J ends lost 3 bases and 3 bases respectively, with 10 bases between them. CDR1 and CDR2 (germline): SEHNR, FQNEAQ (reference sequence). The CDR3 runs 14 residues. The CDR3 bases are TGTGCCAGCAGCTTCGGGGACCCGACAGATACGCAGTATTTT. Its protein is CASSFGDPTDTQYF. The full variable domain, its missing parts supplied by reference TRBV7-9 and TRBJ2-3, is DTGVSQNPRHKITKRGQNVTFRCDPISEHNRLYWYRQTLGQGPEFLTYFQNEAQLEKSRLLSDRFSAERPKGSFSTLEIQRTEQGDSAMYLCASSFGDPTDTQYFGPGTRLTVL.

The chain joins TRBV11-2 to TRBJ2-7, with 14 bases fitting TRBD2. The CDR3 has 14 residues. V was pared by 8 bases and J by 3 bases, with 3 bases of the junction left unmatched. Germline lookup yields CDR1 SGHAT and CDR2 FQNNGV. CDR3 DNA sequence: TGTGCCAGCCAGGGACTAGCGGGGGACTACGAGCAGTACTTC. Translating gives CASQGLAGDYEQYF.

The chain employs TRBV5-1 and TRBJ1-3; TRBD1 aligns across 8 bases. The CDR3 covers 15 residues. Germline V gene data show CDR1 as SGHRS and CDR2 as YFSETQ. Trimming took 0 bases from V and 5 from J; bases not matched to a gene: 4. CDR3 bases: TGCGCCAGCAGCTTGGGAACAGGGGGGCGAAACACCATATATTTT. Translating gives CASSLGTGGRNTIYF.

The DNA of the CDR3 is TGCGCCAGCAGCTTGGGGGCCTCCTACGAGCAGTACTTC. The encoded protein is CASSLGASYEQYF. This chain connects TRBV5-1 to TRBJ2-7; no reliable D call. Germline V gene lookup returns CDR1 SGHRS and CDR2 YFSETQ. V gave up 0 bases and J gave up 0 bases, with 4 bases separating them. The CDR3 extends over 13 amino acids.

The chain uses TRBV30 and TRBJ1-2; TRBD1 is a possible D gene (5 bases). The CDR3 extends over 11 amino acids. Germline CDR1 and CDR2: GTSNPN and SVGIG (reference sequence). The germline V and J ends were trimmed by 6 bases and 8 bases, with 13 bases remaining between them. The CDR3 DNA reads as TGTGCCTGTGGGGCAGAAGGCGGCTACACCTTC. Translation gives CACGAEGGYTF. Full variable domain (remainder filled in from reference TRBV30 and TRBJ1-2): SQTIHQWPATLVQPVGSPLSLECTVEGTSNPNLYWYRQAAGRGLQLLFYSVGIGQISSEVPQNLSASRPQDRQFILSSKKLLLSDSGFYLCACGAEGGYTFGSGTRLTVV.

This clone was detected only once. V and J are TRBV5-1 and TRBJ2-7, with D possibly being TRBD1 (5 bases). CDR1 and CDR2 from the germline V gene are SGHRS and YFSETQ. CDR3 size: 12 residues. V lost 0 bases to trimming and J lost 12 bases, with 13 bases between them. CDR3 sequence reads: CASSLVSGPWYF. In DNA form, the CDR3 reads TGCGCCAGCAGCTTGGTTTCAGGGCCTTGGTACTTC.

The V and J genes are TRBV29-1 and TRBJ2-7; D perhaps matches TRBD1 (5 bases). The CDR3 consists of 14 residues. V lost 4 bases, J lost 0 bases, and 13 bases lay in between. From germline, CDR1 is SQVTM and CDR2 ANQGSEA. The CDR3 protein is CSVGSRASSYEQYF. CDR3 in DNA: TGCAGCGTTGGTTCCAGGGCTAGCTCCTACGAGCAGTACTTC.

This clone was observed a single time. V gene TRBV29-1 combines with J gene TRBJ2-7; TRBD1 aligns across 8 bases. V was clipped by 7 bases and J by 7 bases; unmatched bases: 15. CDR1 SQVTM and CDR2 ANQGSEA come from the germline V gene. CDR3 length equals 14 residues. The DNA of the CDR3 is TGCAGCGCCTATAAAGGACAGGGTGTAAAAGAGCAGTACTTC. This sequence encodes CSAYKGQGVKEQYF.

The rearrangement links TRBV6-5 to TRBJ2-2; D not certain. Germline-derived CDR1 and CDR2 are MNHEY and SVGAGI. Trimming took off 0 bases at V and 2 bases at J, with 10 bases between the two ends. The CDR3 covers 16 residues. Here the CDR3 reads CASSYSIVLNTGELFF. The DNA of the CDR3 is TGTGCCAGCAGTTACTCGATAGTTCTCAACACCGGGGAGCTGTTTTTT.

The V call is TRBV2, the J call TRBJ2-1; unclear D gene. The CDR3 totals 15 residues. CDR1 SNHLY and CDR2 FYNNEI come from the germline V gene. Trimming left V 6 bases short and J 1 base short, with 13 bases between. CDR3 protein: CASRAQIGSYNEQFF. The DNA for the CDR3 is TGTGCCAGCAGGGCTCAGATCGGATCCTACAATGAGCAGTTCTTC. The full variable domain, in which reference TRBV2 and TRBJ2-1 provide the parts outside the CDR3, is EPEVTQTPSHQVTQMGQEVILRCVPISNHLYFYWYRQILGQKVEFLVSFYNNEISEKSEIFDDQFSVERPDGSNFTLKIRSTKLEDSAMYFCASRAQIGSYNEQFFGPGTRLTVL.

This sequence joins TRBV6-5 and TRBJ1-5, with D perhaps matching TRBD1 (6 bases). Deletions cut 6 bases from V and 0 bases from J, with 12 bases between. From germline, CDR1 is MNHEY and CDR2 SVGAGI. This CDR3 is built from 15 residues. CDR3 sequence (DNA): TGTGCCAGCAGATCGACAGGAAATAGCAATCAGCCCCAGCATTTT. Translating gives CASRSTGNSNQPQHF.